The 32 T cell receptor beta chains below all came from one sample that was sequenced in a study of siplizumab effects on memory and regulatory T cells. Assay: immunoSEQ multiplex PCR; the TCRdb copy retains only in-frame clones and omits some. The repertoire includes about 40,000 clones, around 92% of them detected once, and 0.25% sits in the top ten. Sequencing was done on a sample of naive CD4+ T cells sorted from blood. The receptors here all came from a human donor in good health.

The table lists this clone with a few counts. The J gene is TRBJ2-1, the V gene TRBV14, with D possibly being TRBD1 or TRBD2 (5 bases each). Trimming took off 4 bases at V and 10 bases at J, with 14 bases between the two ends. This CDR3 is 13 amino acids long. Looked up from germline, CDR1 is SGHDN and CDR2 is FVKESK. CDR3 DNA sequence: TGTGCCAGCAGCCTCCCTTGGGGCGGGGAGCAGTTCTTC. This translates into CASSLPWGGEQFF.

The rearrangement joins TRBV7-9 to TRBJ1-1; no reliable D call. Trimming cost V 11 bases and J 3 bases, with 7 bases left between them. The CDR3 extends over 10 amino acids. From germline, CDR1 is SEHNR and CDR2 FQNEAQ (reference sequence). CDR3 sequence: CAPRDTEAFF. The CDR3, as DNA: TGTGCCCCGCGGGACACTGAAGCTTTCTTT.

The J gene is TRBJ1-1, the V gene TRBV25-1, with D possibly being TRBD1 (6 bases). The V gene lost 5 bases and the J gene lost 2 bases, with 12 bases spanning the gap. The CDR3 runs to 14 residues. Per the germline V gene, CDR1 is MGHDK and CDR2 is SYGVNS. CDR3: CASSYGGANTEAFF. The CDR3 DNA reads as TGTGCCAGCAGTTACGGGGGGGCAAACACTGAAGCTTTCTTT. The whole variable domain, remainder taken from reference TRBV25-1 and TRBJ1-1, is EADIYQTPRYLVIGTGKKITLECSQTMGHDKMYWYQQDPGMELHLIHYSYGVNSTEKGDLSSESTVSRIRTEHFPLTLESARPSHTSQYLCASSYGGANTEAFFGQGTRLTVV.

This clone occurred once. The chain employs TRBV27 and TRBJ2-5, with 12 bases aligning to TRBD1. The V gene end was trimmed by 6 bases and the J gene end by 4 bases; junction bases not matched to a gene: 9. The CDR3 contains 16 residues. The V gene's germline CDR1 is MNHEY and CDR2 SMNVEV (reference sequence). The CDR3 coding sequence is TGTGCCAGCAGCCTCCCGGGACAGGGGGCTTCAGAGACCCAGTACTTC. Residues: CASSLPGQGASETQYF.

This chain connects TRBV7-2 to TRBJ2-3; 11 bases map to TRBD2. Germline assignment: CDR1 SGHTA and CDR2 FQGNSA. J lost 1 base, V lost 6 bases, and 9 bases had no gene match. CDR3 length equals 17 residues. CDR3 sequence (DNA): TGTGCCAGCAGAGTAGCGGGAGGGCCGTGGGGCACAGATACGCAGTATTTT. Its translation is CASRVAGGPWGTDTQYF.

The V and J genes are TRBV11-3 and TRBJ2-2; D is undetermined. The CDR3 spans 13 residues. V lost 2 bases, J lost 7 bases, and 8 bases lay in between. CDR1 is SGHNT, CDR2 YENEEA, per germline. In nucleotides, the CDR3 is TGTGCCAGCAGCTTATTCGGCAGCGGGGAGCTGTTTTTT. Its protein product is CASSLFGSGELFF.

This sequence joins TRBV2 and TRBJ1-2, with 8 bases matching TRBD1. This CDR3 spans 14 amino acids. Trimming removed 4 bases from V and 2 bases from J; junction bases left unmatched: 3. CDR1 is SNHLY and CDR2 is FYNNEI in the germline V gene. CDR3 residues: CASSAGGRNYGYTF. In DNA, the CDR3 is TGTGCCAGCAGTGCAGGGGGCAGGAACTATGGCTACACCTTC.

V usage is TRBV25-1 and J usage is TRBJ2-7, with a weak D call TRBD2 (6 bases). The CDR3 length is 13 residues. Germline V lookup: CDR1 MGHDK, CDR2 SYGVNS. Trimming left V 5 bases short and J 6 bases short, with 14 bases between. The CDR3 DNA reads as TGTGCCAGCAGTTATATGGAGGGATTCGAGCAGTACTTC. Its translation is CASSYMEGFEQYF.

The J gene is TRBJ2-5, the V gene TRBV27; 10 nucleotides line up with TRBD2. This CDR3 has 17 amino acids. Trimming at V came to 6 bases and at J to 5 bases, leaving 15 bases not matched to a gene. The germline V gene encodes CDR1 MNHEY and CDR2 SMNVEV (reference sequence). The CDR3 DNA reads TGTGCCAGCAGACCAGGACTAGCGGCGGGGGAGAGGGAGACCCAGTACTTC. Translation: CASRPGLAAGERETQYF.

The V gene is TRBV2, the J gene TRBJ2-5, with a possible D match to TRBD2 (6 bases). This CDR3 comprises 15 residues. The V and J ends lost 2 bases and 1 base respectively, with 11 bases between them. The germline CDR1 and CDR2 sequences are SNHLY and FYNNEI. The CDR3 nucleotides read TGTGCCAGCAGTGAAACGAGAGCGGGCCAAGAGACCCAGTACTTC. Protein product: CASSETRAGQETQYF. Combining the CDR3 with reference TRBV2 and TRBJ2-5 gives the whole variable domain EPEVTQTPSHQVTQMGQEVILRCVPISNHLYFYWYRQILGQKVEFLVSFYNNEISEKSEIFDDQFSVERPDGSNFTLKIRSTKLEDSAMYFCASSETRAGQETQYFGPGTRLLVL.

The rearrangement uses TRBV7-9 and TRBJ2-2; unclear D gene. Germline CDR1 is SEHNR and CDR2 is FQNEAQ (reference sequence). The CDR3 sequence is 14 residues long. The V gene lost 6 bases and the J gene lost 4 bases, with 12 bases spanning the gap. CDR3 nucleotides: TGTGCCAGCAGTTCTCAACTTAGCACCGGGGAGCTGTTTTTT. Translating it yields CASSSQLSTGELFF.

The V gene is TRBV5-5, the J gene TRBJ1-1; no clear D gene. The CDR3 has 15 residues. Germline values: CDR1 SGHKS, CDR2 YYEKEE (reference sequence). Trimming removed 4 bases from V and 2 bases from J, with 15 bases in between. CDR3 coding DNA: TGTGCCAGCAGCCTCAGATTTCGACAAAACACTGAAGCTTTCTTT. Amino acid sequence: CASSLRFRQNTEAFF.

The CDR3 here is CASSSQTGARGAFF. The CDR3 coding sequence is TGCGCCAGCAGCTCCCAAACGGGGGCTCGGGGGGCTTTCTTT. The J gene is TRBJ1-1, the V gene TRBV5-1, with D perhaps matching TRBD1 (6 bases). Germline V gene sequence: CDR1 SGHRS, CDR2 YFSETQ. Trimming removed 3 bases at V and 11 bases at J, with 20 bases between. The CDR3 has 14 amino acids.

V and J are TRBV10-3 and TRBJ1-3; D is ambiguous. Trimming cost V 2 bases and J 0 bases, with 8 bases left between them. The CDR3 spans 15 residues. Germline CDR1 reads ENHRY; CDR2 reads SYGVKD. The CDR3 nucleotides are TGTGCCATCAGTGAGAACCCGAACTCTGGAAACACCATATATTTT. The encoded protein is CAISENPNSGNTIYF.

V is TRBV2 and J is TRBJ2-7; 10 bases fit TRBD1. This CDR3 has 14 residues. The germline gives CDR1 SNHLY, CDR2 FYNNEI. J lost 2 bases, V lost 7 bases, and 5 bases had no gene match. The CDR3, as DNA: TGTGCCAGCATGGACAGGGGGTGGCCCTACGAGCAGTACTTC. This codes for CASMDRGWPYEQYF.

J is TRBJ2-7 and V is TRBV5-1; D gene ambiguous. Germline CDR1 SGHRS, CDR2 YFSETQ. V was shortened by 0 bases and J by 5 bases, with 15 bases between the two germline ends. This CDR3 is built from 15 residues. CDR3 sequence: CASSLAGGKSDEQYF. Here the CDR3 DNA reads TGCGCCAGCAGCTTGGCGGGCGGAAAATCGGACGAGCAGTACTTC. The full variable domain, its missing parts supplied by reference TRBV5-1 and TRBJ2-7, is KAGVTQTPRYLIKTRGQQVTLSCSPISGHRSVSWYQQTPGQGLQFLFEYFSETQRNKGNFPGRFSGRQFSNSRSEMNVSTLELGDSALYLCASSLAGGKSDEQYFGPGTRLTVT.

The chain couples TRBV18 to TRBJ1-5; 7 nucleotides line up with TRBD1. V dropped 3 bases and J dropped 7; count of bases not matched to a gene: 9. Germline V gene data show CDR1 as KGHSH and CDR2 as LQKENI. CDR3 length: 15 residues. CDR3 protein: CASSPDPGGTQPQHF. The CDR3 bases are TGTGCCAGCTCACCGGACCCAGGGGGAACGCAGCCCCAGCATTTT.

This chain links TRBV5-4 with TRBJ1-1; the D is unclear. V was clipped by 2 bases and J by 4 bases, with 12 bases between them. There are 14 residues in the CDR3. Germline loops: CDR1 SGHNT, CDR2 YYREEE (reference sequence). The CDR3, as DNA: TGTGCCAGCAGCTTCCCCGGGGATGTCACTGAAGCTTTCTTT. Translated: CASSFPGDVTEAFF. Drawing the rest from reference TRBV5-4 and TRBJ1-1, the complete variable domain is ETGVTQSPTHLIKTRGQQVTLRCSSQSGHNTVSWYQQALGQGPQFIFQYYREEENGRGNFPPRFSGLQFPNYSSELNVNALELDDSALYLCASSFPGDVTEAFFGQGTRLTVV.

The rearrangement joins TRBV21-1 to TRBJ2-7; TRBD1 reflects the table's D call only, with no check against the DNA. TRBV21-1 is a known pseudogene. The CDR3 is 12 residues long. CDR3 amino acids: CASTLTVYEQYF. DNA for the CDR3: TGTGCCAGCACCTTGACAGTTTACGAGCAGTACTTC.

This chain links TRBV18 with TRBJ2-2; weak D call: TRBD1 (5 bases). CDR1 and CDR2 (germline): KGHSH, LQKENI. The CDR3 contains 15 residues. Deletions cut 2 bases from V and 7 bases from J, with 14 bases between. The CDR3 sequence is CASSPFQGVDGELFF. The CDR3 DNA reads TGTGCCAGCTCACCATTTCAAGGGGTGGACGGGGAGCTGTTTTTT.

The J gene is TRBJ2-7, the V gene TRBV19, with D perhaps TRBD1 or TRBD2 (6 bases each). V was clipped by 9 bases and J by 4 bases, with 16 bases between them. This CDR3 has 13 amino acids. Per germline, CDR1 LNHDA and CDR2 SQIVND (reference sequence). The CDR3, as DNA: TGTGCCAGCTCGAGGGGGGTACGGTACGAGCAGTACTTC. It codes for CASSRGVRYEQYF.

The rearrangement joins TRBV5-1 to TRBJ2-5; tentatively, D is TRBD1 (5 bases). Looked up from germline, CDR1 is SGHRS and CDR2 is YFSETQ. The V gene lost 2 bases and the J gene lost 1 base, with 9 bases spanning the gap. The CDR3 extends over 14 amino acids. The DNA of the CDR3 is TGCGCCAGCAGCTTCGGACACAGCCAAGAGACCCAGTACTTC. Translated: CASSFGHSQETQYF.

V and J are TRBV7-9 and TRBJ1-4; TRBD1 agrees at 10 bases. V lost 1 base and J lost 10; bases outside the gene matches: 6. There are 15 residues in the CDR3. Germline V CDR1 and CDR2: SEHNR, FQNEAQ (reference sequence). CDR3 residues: CASSLEAGQGRKLFF. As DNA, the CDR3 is TGTGCCAGCAGCTTAGAGGCGGGACAGGGGAGAAAACTGTTTTTT.

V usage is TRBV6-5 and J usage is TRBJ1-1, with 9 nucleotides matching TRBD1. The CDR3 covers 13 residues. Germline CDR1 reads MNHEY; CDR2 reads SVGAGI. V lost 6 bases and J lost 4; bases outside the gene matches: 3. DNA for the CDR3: TGTGCCAGCAGGGGGGACAGGGCCACTGAAGCTTTCTTT. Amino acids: CASRGDRATEAFF.

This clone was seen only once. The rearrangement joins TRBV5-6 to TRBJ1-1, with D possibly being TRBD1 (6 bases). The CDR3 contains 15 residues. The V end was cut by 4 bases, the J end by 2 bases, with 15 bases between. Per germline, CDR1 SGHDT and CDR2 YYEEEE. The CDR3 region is CASSPSGHLNTEAFF. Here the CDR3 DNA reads TGTGCCAGCAGCCCCTCGGGACATCTCAACACTGAAGCTTTCTTT.

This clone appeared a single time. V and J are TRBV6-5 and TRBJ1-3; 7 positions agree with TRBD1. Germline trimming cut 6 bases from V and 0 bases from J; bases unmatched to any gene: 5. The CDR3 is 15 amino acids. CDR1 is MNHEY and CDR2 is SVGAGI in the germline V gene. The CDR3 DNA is TGTGCCAGCAGGAGAACAGGGGACTCTGGAAACACCATATATTTT. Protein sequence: CASRRTGDSGNTIYF.

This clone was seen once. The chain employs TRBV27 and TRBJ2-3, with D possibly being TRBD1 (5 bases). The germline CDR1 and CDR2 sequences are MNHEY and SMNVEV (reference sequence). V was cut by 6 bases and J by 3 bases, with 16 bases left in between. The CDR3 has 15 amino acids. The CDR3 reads CASRPDSLRTDTQYF. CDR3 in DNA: TGTGCCAGCAGACCTGACAGCCTGAGGACAGATACGCAGTATTTT.

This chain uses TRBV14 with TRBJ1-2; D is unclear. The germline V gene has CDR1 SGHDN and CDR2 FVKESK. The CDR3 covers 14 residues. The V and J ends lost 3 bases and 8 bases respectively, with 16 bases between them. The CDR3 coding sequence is TGTGCCAGCAGCCAGACTTATGACCGGGGAGGCTACACCTTC. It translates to CASSQTYDRGGYTF.

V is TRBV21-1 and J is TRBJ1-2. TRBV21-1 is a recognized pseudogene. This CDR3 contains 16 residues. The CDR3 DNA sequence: TGTGCCAGCAGCAAAGGTTCAGGAGGATCTAACTATGGCTACACCTTC. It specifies CASSKGSGGSNYGYTF.

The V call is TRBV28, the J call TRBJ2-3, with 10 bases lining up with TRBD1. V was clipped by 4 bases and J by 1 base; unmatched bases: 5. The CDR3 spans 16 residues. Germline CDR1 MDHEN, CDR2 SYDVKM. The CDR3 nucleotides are TGTGCCAGCAGTTCGTGGGACAGGGGACGCACAGATACGCAGTATTTT. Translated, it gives CASSSWDRGRTDTQYF.

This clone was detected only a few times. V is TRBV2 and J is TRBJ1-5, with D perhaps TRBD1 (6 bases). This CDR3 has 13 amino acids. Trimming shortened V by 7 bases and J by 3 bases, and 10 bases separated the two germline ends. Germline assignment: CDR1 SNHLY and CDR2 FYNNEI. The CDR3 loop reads CASTTGANQPQHF. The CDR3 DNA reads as TGTGCCAGCACGACAGGAGCCAATCAGCCCCAGCATTTT.

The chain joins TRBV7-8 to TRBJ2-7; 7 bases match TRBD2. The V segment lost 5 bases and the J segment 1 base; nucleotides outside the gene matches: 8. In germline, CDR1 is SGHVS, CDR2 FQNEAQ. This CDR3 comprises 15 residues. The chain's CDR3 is CASSPREAGSYEQYF. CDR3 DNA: TGTGCCAGCAGCCCCCGGGAGGCAGGGTCCTACGAGCAGTACTTC. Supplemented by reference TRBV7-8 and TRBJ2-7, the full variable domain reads GAGVSQSPRYKVAKRGQDVALRCDPISGHVSLFWYQQALGQGPEFLTYFQNEAQLDKSGLPSDRFFAERPEGSVSTLKIQRTQQEDSAVYLCASSPREAGSYEQYFGPGTRLTVT.